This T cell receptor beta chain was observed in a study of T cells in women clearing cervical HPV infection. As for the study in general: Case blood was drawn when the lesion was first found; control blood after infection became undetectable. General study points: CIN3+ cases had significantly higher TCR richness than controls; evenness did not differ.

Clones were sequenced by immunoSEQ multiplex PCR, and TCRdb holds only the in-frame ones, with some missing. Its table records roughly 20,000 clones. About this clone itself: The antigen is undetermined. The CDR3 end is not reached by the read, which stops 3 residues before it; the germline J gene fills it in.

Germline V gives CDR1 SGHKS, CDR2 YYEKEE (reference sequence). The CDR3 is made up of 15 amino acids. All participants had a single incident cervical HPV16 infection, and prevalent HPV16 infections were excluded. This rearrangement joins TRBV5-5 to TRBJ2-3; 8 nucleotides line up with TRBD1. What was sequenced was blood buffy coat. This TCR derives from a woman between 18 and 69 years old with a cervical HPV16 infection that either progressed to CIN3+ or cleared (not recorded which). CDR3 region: CASSLVRGRAETQYF. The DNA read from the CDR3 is TGTGCCAGCAGCTTGGTCAGGGGGCGCGCCGAGACG.